The clone carrying this TCR beta chain came up a few times. Clones were read by immunoSEQ multiplex PCR, and TCRdb kept only the in-frame ones, dropping some. The sample has 550,000 to 600,000 clones; around 77% are singletons. This entry is derived from a study of shared clonotypes between healthy human individuals. Tens of millions of PBMCs supplied genomic DNA for unsorted samples. The source material was PBMCs. This clonotype originated in a woman in her thirties or forties in good health. Some clones in this sample may be carry-over from other donors' samples.

CDR3 amino acids: CAISPSAGTDTQYF. CDR3 DNA: TGTGCCATCAGTCCCTCCGCAGGTACAGATACGCAGTATTTT. The chain is built from TRBV10-3 and TRBJ2-3; D is undetermined. Trimming cost V 5 bases and J 3 bases, with 12 bases left between them. Germline V gene data show CDR1 as ENHRY and CDR2 as SYGVKD. The CDR3 has 14 amino acids.